This TCR beta chain was recorded in a study of blood T cell repertoires in COVID-19. Assay used: immunoSEQ multiplex PCR; TCRdb lists only in-frame clones, some missing. The table has 250,000 or so clones, 90% seen once. Living in about two dozen US areas, the participants were between roughly 18 and 89 years of age. This clonotype originated in a woman between 25 and 40 years old with acute COVID-19. Specimen: PBMCs or T cells enriched from blood (not recorded which).

The CDR3 coding sequence is TGCGCCAGCAGCTTGGCAGGGGGCAGGGGTCAGCCCCAGCATTTT. Its translation is CASSLAGGRGQPQHF. The V gene is TRBV5-1, the J gene TRBJ1-5; the match to TRBD1 covers 8 bases. Germline V gives CDR1 SGHRS, CDR2 YFSETQ. V lost 0 bases to trimming and J lost 6 bases; unmatched junction nucleotides: 5. This CDR3 is built from 15 residues. Looking up the rest from reference TRBV5-1 and TRBJ1-5 gives the full variable domain: KAGVTQTPRYLIKTRGQQVTLSCSPISGHRSVSWYQQTPGQGLQFLFEYFSETQRNKGNFPGRFSGRQFSNSRSEMNVSTLELGDSALYLCASSLAGGRGQPQHFGDGTRLSIL.